This passage covers 3 T cell receptor beta chains from one sample sequenced in a study of T cells in Graves' hyperthyroidism and ophthalmopathy (dated by TCRdb to the late 2010s). To prepare the library, multiplex PCR was applied. Sequencing relied on an Illumina HiSeq 2000. TCR beta CDR3 regions were amplified from RNA transcripts. The first round of RT-PCR for the TCR CDR3 was performed with the HTBI primer set and the Qiagen OneStep RT-PCR kit. The public reads were run again by TCRdb, first through fastp at Q25 and then through MiXCR, and only productive beta chains were kept. Rows are combined by CDR3 protein, so each entry shows the most common genes and DNA. This sample holds over 700,000 distinct CDR3 sequences; more than 30% were observed only once. The ten largest clones capture around 10% of the sample. Sequencing was done on a sample of blood. The receptors come from a man aged 18 to 29 with Graves' hyperthyroidism.

In its sample, this clonotype was seen many times. The chain couples TRBV10-1 to TRBJ2-2; D uncertain. The CDR3 contains 14 residues. With 2 bases removed from V and 5 bases from J, the gap between germline ends came to 9 bases. Germline CDR1 reads WNHNN; CDR2 reads SYGVQD (reference sequence). The CDR3 coding sequence is TGCGCCAGCAGTGAGGTCAACGGTACCGGGGAGCTGTTTTTT. Translated, it gives CASSEVNGTGELFF.

This clonotype was seen a handful of times. A much larger clone differs by one base, so this may be a read error. The chain recombines TRBV12-3 or TRBV12-4 with TRBJ2-5, with a weak D call TRBD2 (6 bases). Deletions cut 6 bases from V and 5 bases from J, with 13 bases between. The CDR3 runs to 13 residues. The CDR3 nucleotides read TGTGCCAGCAGCCCCCCTAGCGCGGAGACCCAGTACTTC. It translates to CASSPPSAETQYF.

The chain recombines TRBV15 with TRBJ2-2; D is unresolved. The CDR3 runs to 15 residues. CDR1 and CDR2 from the germline V gene are LNHNV and YYDKDF (reference sequence). V lost 3 bases and J lost 4, with 12 bases in between. The CDR3 region has the DNA TGTGCCACCAGCAGCCAAGGGTATTTCACCGGGGAGCTGTTTTTT. Its translation: CATSSQGYFTGELFF.